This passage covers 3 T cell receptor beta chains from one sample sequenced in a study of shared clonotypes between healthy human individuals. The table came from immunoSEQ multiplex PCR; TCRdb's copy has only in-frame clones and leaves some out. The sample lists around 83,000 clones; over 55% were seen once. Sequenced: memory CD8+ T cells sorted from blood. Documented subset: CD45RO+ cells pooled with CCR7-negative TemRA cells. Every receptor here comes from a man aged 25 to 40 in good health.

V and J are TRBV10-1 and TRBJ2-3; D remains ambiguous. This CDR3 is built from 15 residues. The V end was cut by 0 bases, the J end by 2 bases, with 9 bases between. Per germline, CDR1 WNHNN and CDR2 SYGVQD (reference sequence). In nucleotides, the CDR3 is TGCGCCAGCAGTGAGTCAAACTATCACACAGATACGCAGTATTTT. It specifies CASSESNYHTDTQYF.

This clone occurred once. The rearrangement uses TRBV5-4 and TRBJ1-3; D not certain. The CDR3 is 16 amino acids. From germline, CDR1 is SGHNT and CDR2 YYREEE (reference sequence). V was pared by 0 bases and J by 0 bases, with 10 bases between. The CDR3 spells CASSLDLASSGNTIYF. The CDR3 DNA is TGTGCCAGCAGCTTGGACCTGGCGAGCTCTGGAAACACCATATATTTT.

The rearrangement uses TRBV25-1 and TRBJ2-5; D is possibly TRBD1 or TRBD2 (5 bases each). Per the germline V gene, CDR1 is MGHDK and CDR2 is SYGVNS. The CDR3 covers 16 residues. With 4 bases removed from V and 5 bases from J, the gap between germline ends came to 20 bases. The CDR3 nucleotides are TGTGCCAGCAGTGCTTCCCAGGGACGGCACGGGGAGACCCAGTACTTC. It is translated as CASSASQGRHGETQYF.